This T cell receptor (beta chain) was sequenced during a study of OX40 agonist ivuxolimab in advanced cancers. Assay used: immunoSEQ multiplex PCR; TCRdb lists only in-frame clones, some missing. The sample yields about 57,000 clones, around 81% seen once. Per the germline V gene, CDR1 is LNHDA and CDR2 is SQIVND (reference sequence). V lost 7 bases and J lost 5, with 15 bases in between. This CDR3 spans 13 amino acids. The sequence derives from an adult with an advanced solid tumor such as melanoma, head and neck, liver or kidney cancer. This chain connects TRBV19 to TRBJ2-7; D possibly corresponds to TRBD2 (7 bases). Sequenced material: CD4+ or CD8+ T cells sorted from blood, taken in a trial of the OX40 agonist ivuxolimab. CDR3 amino acids: CASKETGGHEQYF. As DNA, the CDR3 is TGTGCCAGTAAGGAGACGGGGGGCCACGAGCAGTACTTC.